This T cell receptor (beta chain) originates from a study of PD-1 blockade in classical Hodgkin lymphoma. Study in general: The study gave patients nivolumab 3 mg/kg intravenously every 2 weeks.

General study findings and limits: Any patient who commenced nivolumab under 1 year after ASCT was excluded. Complete responders' baseline diversity resembled that of newly diagnosed patients. It was CD4+ TCR diversity, not CD8+, that rose significantly by C4D1.

As for this clone: Its antigen is unknown.

All trial patients relapsed after autologous stem cell transplantation. The CDR3 sequence is 11 residues long. Germline lookup yields CDR1 MNHEY and CDR2 SVGAGI. Losses at the gene ends were 7 bases for V and 7 bases for J; bases not matched to a gene: 4. Sequencing was performed with immunoSEQ multiplex PCR; in TCRdb, only in-frame clones are kept and a portion is missing. The sample lists around 96,000 clones; approximately 80% were seen once. The V call is TRBV6-5, the J call TRBJ2-7, with 7 bases that match TRBD1. Here the sequenced sample was peripheral blood mononuclear cells (PBMCs), taken at baseline. This receptor was taken from a human donor with classical Hodgkin lymphoma. CDR3 in amino acids: CASNRGGEQYF. The CDR3 bases are TGTGCCAGCAACAGGGGCGGTGAGCAGTACTTC.